The present entry profiles one TCR beta chain with its context. Its antigen is unidentified. Germline V gene sequence: CDR1 SGHTA, CDR2 FQGNSA. The junction had 10 bases not matched to a gene; V was cut back by 5 bases and J by 5 bases. The CDR3 loop spans 15 amino acids. Blood got drawn at baseline, again on cycle 4 day 1, and then on cycle 7 day 1. The source of the sample is a study of OX40 agonist ivuxolimab in advanced cancers. Broader study findings: At 0.1 to 3.0 mg/kg, clonal expansion of CD4+ and CD8+ blood T cells had occurred by week 6.

Profiling relied on immunoSEQ multiplex PCR, and the TCRdb table lists in-frame clones only, not all of them. The data contain 43,000 or so clones, about nine tenths of them singletons. J is TRBJ2-7 and V is TRBV7-2; 9 positions agree with TRBD1. This receptor was identified in an adult with an advanced solid tumor such as melanoma, head and neck, liver or kidney cancer. Sequences were derived from CD4+ or CD8+ T cells sorted from blood, sampled in a trial of the OX40 agonist ivuxolimab. In DNA form, the CDR3 reads TGTGCCAGCAGCCCGAGGGACAGGGAAAGGGACGAGCAGTACTTC. Its translation: CASSPRDRERDEQYF.